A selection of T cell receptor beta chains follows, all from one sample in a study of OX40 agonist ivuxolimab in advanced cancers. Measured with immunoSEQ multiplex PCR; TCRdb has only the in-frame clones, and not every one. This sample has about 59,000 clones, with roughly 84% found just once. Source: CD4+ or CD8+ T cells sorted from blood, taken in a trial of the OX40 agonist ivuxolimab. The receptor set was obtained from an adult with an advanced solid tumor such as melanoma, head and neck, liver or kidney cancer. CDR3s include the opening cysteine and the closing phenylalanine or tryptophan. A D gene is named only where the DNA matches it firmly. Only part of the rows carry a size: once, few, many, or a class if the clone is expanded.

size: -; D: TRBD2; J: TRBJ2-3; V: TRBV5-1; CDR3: CASSGTSGRDTQYF; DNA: TGCGCCAGCAGCGGTACTAGCGGGAGGGATACGCAGTATTTT
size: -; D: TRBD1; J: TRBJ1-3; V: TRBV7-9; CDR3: CASSLGRDSSGNTIYF; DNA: TGTGCCAGCAGCTTAGGCCGGGACAGCTCTGGAAACACCATATATTTT
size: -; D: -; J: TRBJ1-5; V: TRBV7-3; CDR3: CASSFSSNQPQHF; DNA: TGTGCCAGCAGCTTTTCGTCTAATCAGCCCCAGCATTTT
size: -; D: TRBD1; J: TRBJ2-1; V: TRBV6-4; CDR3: CASSSGGPYNEQFF; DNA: TGTGCCAGCAGCTCAGGGGGCCCCTACAATGAGCAGTTCTTC
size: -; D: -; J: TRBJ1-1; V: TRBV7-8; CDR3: CASSLVGGVEAFF; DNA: TGTGCCAGCAGCTTAGTGGGCGGGGTTGAAGCTTTCTTT
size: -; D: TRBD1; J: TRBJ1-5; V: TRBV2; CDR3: CASTRTGASNQPQHF; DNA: TGTGCCAGCACTAGGACAGGGGCAAGCAATCAGCCCCAGCATTTT
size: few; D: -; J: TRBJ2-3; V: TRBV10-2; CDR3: CASINGGRFTDTQYF; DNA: TGCGCCAGCATAAATGGAGGGAGGTTCACAGATACGCAGTATTTT
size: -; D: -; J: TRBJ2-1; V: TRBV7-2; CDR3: CASRTTQSSYNEQFF; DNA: TGTGCCAGCAGAACCACACAGAGCTCCTACAATGAGCAGTTCTTC
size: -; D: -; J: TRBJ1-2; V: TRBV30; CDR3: CAWSLALWGGYTF; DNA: TGTGCCTGGAGTCTCGCCCTTTGGGGAGGCTACACCTTC
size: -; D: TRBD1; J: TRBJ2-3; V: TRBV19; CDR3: CASSMSRDRGTQYF; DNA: TGTGCCAGTAGTATGTCTCGGGACAGGGGTACGCAGTATTTT
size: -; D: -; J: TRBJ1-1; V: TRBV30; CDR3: CACYIGGYTEAFF; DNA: TGTGCCTGTTATATCGGAGGGTACACTGAAGCTTTCTTT
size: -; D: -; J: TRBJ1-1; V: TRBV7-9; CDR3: CASSQIGFTEAFF; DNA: TGTGCCAGCAGCCAGATCGGTTTTACTGAAGCTTTCTTT
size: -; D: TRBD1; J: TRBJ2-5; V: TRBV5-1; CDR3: CASSGQGFFGETQYF; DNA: TGCGCCAGCTCGGGACAGGGTTTTTTCGGGGAGACCCAGTACTTC
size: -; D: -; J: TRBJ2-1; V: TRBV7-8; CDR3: CASSLIGEQFF; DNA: TGTGCCAGCAGCTTAATTGGCGAGCAGTTCTTC
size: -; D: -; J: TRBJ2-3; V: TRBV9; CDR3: CASSVGGTPSTDTQYF; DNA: TGTGCCAGCAGCGTAGGAGGGACCCCTAGCACAGATACGCAGTATTTT
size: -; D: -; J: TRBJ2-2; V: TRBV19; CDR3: CASTYLGGQAGELFF; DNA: TGTGCCAGTACCTATCTCGGGGGCCAGGCCGGGGAGCTGTTTTTT
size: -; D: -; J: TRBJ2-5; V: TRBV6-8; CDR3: CASSFRAPLEETQYF; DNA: TGTGCCAGCAGTTTCAGGGCCCCTCTGGAAGAGACCCAGTACTTC
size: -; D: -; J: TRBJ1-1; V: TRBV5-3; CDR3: CARSLGPGHPNTEAFF; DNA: TGTGCCAGAAGCTTAGGACCGGGACACCCGAACACTGAAGCTTTCTTT
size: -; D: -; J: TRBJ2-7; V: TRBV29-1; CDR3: CSATGESYEQYF; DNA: TGCAGCGCGACCGGGGAGTCCTACGAGCAGTACTTC
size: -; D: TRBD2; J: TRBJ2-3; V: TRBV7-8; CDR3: CASSFLAGEADTQYF; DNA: TGTGCCAGCAGCTTTCTAGCGGGAGAGGCAGATACGCAGTATTTT
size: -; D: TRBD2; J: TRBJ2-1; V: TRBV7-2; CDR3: CASSLSGGPSYNEQFF; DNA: TGTGCCAGCAGCTTAAGCGGGGGGCCCTCCTACAATGAGCAGTTCTTC
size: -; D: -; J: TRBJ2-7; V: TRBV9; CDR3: CASSVRGGGSYEQYF; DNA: TGTGCCAGCAGCGTCAGGGGGGGCGGTTCATACGAGCAGTACTTC
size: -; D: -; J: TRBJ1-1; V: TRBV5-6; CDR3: CASSLRHSNTEAFF; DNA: TGTGCCAGCAGCCTGAGGCACAGCAACACTGAAGCTTTCTTT
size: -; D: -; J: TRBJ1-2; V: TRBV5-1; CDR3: CASSHGTVLWGYTF; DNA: TGCGCCAGCAGCCACGGGACGGTCCTTTGGGGCTACACCTTC
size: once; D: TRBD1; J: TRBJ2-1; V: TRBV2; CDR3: CASRLDRGYEQFF; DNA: TGTGCCAGCAGACTTGACAGGGGCTATGAGCAGTTCTTC
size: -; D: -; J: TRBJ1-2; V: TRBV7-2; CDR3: CASSLEPGVRSGYTF; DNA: TGTGCCAGCAGCTTAGAGCCGGGGGTTCGGTCGGGCTACACCTTC
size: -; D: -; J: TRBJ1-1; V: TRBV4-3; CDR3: CASSQELPRDWRATEAFF; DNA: TGCGCCAGCAGCCAAGAACTCCCACGGGACTGGAGGGCCACTGAAGCTTTCTTT
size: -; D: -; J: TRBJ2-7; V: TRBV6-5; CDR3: CASSTRNTHTYEQYF; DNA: TGTGCCAGCAGTACTAGGAACACGCACACCTACGAGCAGTACTTC
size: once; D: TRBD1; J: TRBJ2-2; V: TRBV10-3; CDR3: CAISGPRGDRNTGELFF; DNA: TGTGCCATCAGTGGGCCCCGTGGGGACAGGAACACCGGGGAGCTGTTTTTT
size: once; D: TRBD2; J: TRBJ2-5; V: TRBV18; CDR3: CASSTLAGGGQETQYF; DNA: TGTGCCAGCTCAACACTAGCGGGAGGAGGGCAAGAGACCCAGTACTTC
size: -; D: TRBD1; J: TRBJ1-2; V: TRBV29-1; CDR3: CSVEGQTNYGYTF; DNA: TGCAGCGTTGAGGGACAGACAAACTATGGCTACACCTTC
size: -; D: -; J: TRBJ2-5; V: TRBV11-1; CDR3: CASSLGRAMYQETQYF; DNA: TGTGCCAGCAGCTTAGGCCGGGCCATGTACCAAGAGACCCAGTACTTC
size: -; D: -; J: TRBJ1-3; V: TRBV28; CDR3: CASSDSSGNTIYF; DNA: TGTGCCAGCAGTGACAGTTCAGGAAACACCATATATTTT
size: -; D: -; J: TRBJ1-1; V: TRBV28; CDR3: CASSINREAFF; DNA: TGTGCCAGCAGTATTAACAGGGAGGCTTTCTTT
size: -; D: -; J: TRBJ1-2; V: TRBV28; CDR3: CASSLGAGVGNYGYTF; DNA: TGTGCCAGCAGTTTAGGGGCGGGGGTTGGTAACTATGGCTACACCTTC
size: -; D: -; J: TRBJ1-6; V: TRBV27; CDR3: CASSFQRGANSPLHF; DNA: TGTGCCAGCAGTTTCCAGAGGGGGGCTAATTCACCCCTCCACTTT
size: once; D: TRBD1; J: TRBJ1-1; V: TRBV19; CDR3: CASSPRTGGIPEAFF; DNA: TGTGCCAGTAGTCCGCGGACAGGGGGCATCCCTGAAGCTTTCTTT
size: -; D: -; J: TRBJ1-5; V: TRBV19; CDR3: CASTNEQGYSNQPQHF; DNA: TGTGCCAGTACAAACGAACAGGGATATAGCAATCAGCCCCAGCATTTT
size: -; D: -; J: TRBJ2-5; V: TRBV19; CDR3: CASSMRTGIWETQYF; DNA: TGTGCCAGTAGTATGCGTACAGGGATCTGGGAGACCCAGTACTTC
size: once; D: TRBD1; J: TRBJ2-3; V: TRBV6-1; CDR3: CASSDPGGEGTDTQYF; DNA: TGTGCCAGCAGTGATCCAGGGGGAGAGGGCACAGATACGCAGTATTTT
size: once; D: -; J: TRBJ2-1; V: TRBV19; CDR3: CASSIGQANEQFF; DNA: TGTGCCAGTAGTATAGGGCAAGCAAATGAGCAGTTCTTC
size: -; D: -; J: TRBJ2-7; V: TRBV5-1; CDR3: CASSLALGAGEQYF; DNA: TGCGCCAGCAGCTTGGCCTTGGGGGCGGGCGAGCAGTACTTC
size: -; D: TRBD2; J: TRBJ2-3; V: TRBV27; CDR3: CASSRTSGYTDTQYF; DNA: TGTGCCAGCAGTCGGACTAGCGGATACACAGATACGCAGTATTTT
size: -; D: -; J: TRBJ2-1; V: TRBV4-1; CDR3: CASSQLMAGYNEQFF; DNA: TGCGCCAGCAGCCAGCTCATGGCAGGGTACAATGAGCAGTTCTTC
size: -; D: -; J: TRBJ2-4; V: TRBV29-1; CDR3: CSVLRDSDVAKNIQYF; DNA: TGCAGCGTTCTGAGGGATTCTGATGTTGCCAAAAACATTCAGTACTTC
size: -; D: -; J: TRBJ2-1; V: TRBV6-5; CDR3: CASSTKGSSEQFF; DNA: TGTGCCAGCAGTACAAAGGGGTCAAGTGAGCAGTTCTTC
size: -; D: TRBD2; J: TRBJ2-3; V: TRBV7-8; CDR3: CASSGLVSRTDTQYF; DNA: TGTGCCAGCAGCGGACTAGTCAGCCGCACAGATACGCAGTATTTT
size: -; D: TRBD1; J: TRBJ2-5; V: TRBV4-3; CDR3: CASSQDRGQETQYF; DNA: TGCGCCAGCAGCCAAGACAGGGGGCAAGAGACCCAGTACTTC
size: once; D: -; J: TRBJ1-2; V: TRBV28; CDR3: CASSLLPGNYGYTF; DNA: TGTGCCAGCAGTTTACTCCCAGGGAACTATGGCTACACCTTC
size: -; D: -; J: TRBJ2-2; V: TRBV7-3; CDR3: CASSLGDRNTGELFF; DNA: TGTGCCAGCAGCTTAGGGGACCGAAACACCGGGGAGCTGTTTTTT
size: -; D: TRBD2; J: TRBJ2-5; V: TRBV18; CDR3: CASSPGLAGVETQYF; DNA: TGTGCCAGCTCACCCGGACTAGCGGGAGTAGAGACCCAGTACTTC
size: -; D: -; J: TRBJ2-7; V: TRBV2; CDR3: CASSWPAWGEQYF; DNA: TGTGCCAGCAGTTGGCCCGCTTGGGGCGAGCAGTACTTC
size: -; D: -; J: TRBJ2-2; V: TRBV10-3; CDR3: CAISESGTPNTGELFF; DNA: TGTGCCATCAGTGAGTCGGGAACCCCGAACACCGGGGAGCTGTTTTTT